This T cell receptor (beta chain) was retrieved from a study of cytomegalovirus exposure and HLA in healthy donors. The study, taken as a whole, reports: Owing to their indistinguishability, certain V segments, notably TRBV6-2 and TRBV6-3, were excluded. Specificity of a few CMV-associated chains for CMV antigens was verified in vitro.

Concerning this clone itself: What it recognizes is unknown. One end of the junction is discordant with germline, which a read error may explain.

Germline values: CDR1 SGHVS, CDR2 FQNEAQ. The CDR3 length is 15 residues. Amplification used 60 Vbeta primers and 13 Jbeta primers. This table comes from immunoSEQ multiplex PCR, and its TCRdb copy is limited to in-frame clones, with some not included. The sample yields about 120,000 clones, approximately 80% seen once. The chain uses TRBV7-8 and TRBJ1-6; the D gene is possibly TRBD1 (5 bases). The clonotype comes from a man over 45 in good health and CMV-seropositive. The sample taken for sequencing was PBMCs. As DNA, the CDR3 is TGTGCCAGCAGCCCTAGTAGGGGTTATAGTTCACCCCTCCACTTT. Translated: CASSPSRGYSSPLHF. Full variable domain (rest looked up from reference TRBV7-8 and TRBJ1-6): GAGVSQSPRYKVAKRGQDVALRCDPISGHVSLFWYQQALGQGPEFLTYFQNEAQLDKSGLPSDRFFAERPEGSVSTLKIQRTQQEDSAVYLCASSPSRGYSSPLHFGNGTRLTVT.